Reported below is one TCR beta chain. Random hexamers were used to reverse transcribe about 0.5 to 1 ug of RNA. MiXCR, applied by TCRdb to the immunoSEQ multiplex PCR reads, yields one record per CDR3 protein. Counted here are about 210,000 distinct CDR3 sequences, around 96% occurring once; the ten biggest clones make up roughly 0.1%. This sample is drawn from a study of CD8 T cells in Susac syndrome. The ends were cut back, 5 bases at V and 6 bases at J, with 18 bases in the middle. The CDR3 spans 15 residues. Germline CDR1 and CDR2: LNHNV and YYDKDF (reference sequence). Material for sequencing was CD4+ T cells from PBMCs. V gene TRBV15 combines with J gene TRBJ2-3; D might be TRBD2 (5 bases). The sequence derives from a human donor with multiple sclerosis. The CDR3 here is CATSEGYAERDTQYF. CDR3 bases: TGTGCCACCAGCGAGGGATACGCCGAGCGGGATACGCAGTATTTT.